This TCR beta chain was captured in a study of cytomegalovirus exposure and HLA in healthy donors. Notes on the study in general: HLA-A and HLA-B allele assignments for most subjects were reportedly predicted accurately using TCR beta sequences.

At collection, donors were nominally healthy, but unrecorded immune exposures were probable. With respect to this clone: Its antigen is currently unknown.

From germline, CDR1 is LNHNV and CDR2 YYDKDF (reference sequence). Trimming took off 1 base at V and 3 bases at J, with 12 bases between the two ends. The CDR3 has 16 amino acids. 60 Vbeta and 13 Jbeta primers were used in PCR. Sequenced by immunoSEQ multiplex PCR; TCRdb stores in-frame clones only, minus some. Of about 160,000 clones in the sample, roughly 80% are singletons; the top ten hold roughly 1.4%. The chain has TRBV15 and TRBJ2-2; D possibly corresponds to TRBD2 (6 bases). The clonotype was recovered from a man aged 45-65 years in good health and CMV-seropositive. The specimen sequenced was PBMCs. CDR3 DNA: TGTGCCACCAGCAGAGGGGAATCGGGGGACACCGGGGAGCTGTTTTTT. Translating it yields CATSRGESGDTGELFF.